These T cell receptor beta chains were read from a single sample in a study of T cell responses to AZD1222 COVID-19 vaccine. The method was immunoSEQ multiplex PCR; TCRdb's version includes in-frame clones alone and lacks a portion of them. The data hold around 120,000 clones, with roughly 90% observed a single time. This specimen consisted of peripheral blood, obtained on day 0 of AZD1222 vaccination. These receptors were obtained from an adult in good health. The conserved cysteine and the conserved F or W are not part of the CDR3 here. D genes are given only for firm matches.

>TRBJ1-5|TRBV7-9|NA
ASSSTGNQPQH
>TRBJ2-3|TRBV27|NA
ASSPLGGTFTDTQY
>TRBJ1-2|TRBV18|TRBD1
ASSPTGDGYT
>TRBJ1-2|TRBV24-1|TRBD1
ATSDRRGREYGYT
>TRBJ2-6|TRBV7-2|TRBD1
ASSSGQGASGANVLT
>TRBJ1-2|TRBV5-4|NA
ASSLEIGDNYGYT
>TRBJ1-2|TRBV6-5|NA
ASSYSQENVNYGYT
>TRBJ2-1|TRBV11-2|TRBD1
ASSLGLGQNF
>TRBJ1-2|TRBV5-1|NA
ASSLQGENYGYT
>TRBJ2-1|TRBV5-1|TRBD1
ASSPGGDYNEQF
>TRBJ2-7|TRBV30|NA
AWSVLVRGFSSYEQY
>TRBJ2-7|TRBV5-6|TRBD1
ASSFGTGKFVQY
>TRBJ2-1|TRBV6-5|NA
ASSLRDPGDNEQF
>TRBJ2-4|TRBV27|NA
ASRPRVDQNIQY
>TRBJ2-5|TRBV18|TRBD1
ASSPTGARETQY
>TRBJ2-7|TRBV5-1|NA
ASSSDPTRAYEQY
>TRBJ1-3|TRBV19|NA
ASSKDRGYSGNTIY
>TRBJ1-5|TRBV12-3/TRBV12-4|NA
ASRTYRDQPQH
>TRBJ1-3|TRBV29-1|NA
SVEDPERAGNTIY
>TRBJ1-1|TRBV28|NA
ASSLWGYTEAF
>TRBJ1-4|TRBV7-9|NA
ASRPYQGRGPNEKLF
>TRBJ2-5|TRBV2|TRBD2
ASSEYKGLAGEETQY
>TRBJ2-5|TRBV28|TRBD2
ASSLLAGSETQY
>TRBJ1-5|TRBV4-1|NA
ASSQDLYRLQH
>TRBJ2-1|TRBV27|NA
ASSLWSRYNEQF
>TRBJ1-1|TRBV6-5|NA
ASSVDVMNTEAF
>TRBJ2-3|TRBV7-2|NA
ASRPAGDTQY
>TRBJ1-2|TRBV19|TRBD1
ASIQTGTGVGGGYT
>TRBJ2-1|TRBV6-5|NA
ASSYGRSYNEQF
>TRBJ1-5|TRBV4-1|NA
ASSQVRQGGSQPQH
>TRBJ1-1|TRBV10-3|NA
AIGGDTEAF
>TRBJ1-5|TRBV19|TRBD1
ASSIYGTVNQPQH
>TRBJ1-2|TRBV12-3/TRBV12-4|NA
ASTSAGHGYT
>TRBJ1-3|TRBV10-3|NA
AISPENENTIY
>TRBJ1-2|TRBV30|NA
AWSDPRRNYGYT
>TRBJ1-5|TRBV28|NA
ASSDERQPQH